This T cell receptor (beta chain) was documented in a study of T cell responses to AZD1222 COVID-19 vaccine. Points from the study as a whole: No repertoire was sampled before or during the peak T cell response, only after it.

Data came from immunoSEQ multiplex PCR; TCRdb stores just in-frame clones and leaves some out. The table has roughly 190,000 clones, approximately 92% seen once. Concerning this clone itself: Its antigen is not known.

V shed 5 bases and J 2 bases; nucleotides not matched to a gene: 3. The CDR3 spans 15 residues. Germline V gives CDR1 SGHNT, CDR2 YENEEA. This specimen consisted of peripheral blood, obtained on day 0 of AZD1222 vaccination. This clonotype originated in an adult in good health. The V and J genes are TRBV11-3 and TRBJ2-3; 11 bases are shared with TRBD2. CDR3 protein: CASSISGGATDTQYF. As DNA, the CDR3 is TGTGCCAGCAGCATTAGCGGGGGGGCCACAGATACGCAGTATTTT.